One sample yielded the 5 T cell receptor beta chains listed below, sequenced in a study of blood T cells in healthy people across ages. For the second PCR, which ran for 7 to 11 cycles, a sample-barcoded 5' primer and a J-beta primer mix were used. Using its own MiXCR run on the 5' RACE reads, TCRdb lists one record per CDR3 protein. The data contain under 2,000,000 distinct CDR3 sequences, about 50% of them seen just once; the ten biggest clones take up around 2.1%. Input material: blood. The source of these receptors is a middle-aged woman in good health.

This clonotype was counted a few times. The chain has TRBV12-3 or TRBV12-4 and TRBJ2-7; tentatively, D is TRBD1 or TRBD2 (5 bases each). Trimming removed 3 bases at V and 6 bases at J, with 12 bases between. The CDR3 has 13 residues. CDR3 DNA: TGTGCCAGCAGTTTTAGATGGGGGAGCGAGCAGTACTTC. This sequence encodes CASSFRWGSEQYF.

This chain links TRBV20-1 with TRBJ1-1, with D unclear. The length of the CDR3 is 13 residues. CDR1 and CDR2 from the germline V gene are DFQATT and SNEGSKA (reference sequence). Trimming removed 3 bases from V and 4 bases from J, with 12 bases in between. CDR3 DNA sequence: TGCAGTGCTAGCACCCACTCGAGCACTGAAGCTTTCTTT. Protein sequence: CSASTHSSTEAFF.

This clonotype was observed a few times. The chain uses TRBV25-1 and TRBJ1-2; 9 bases fit TRBD1. The CDR3 runs 13 residues. The V and J ends lost 6 bases and 7 bases, in that order; junction bases with no gene match: 6. The germline V gene encodes CDR1 MGHDK and CDR2 SYGVNS. In DNA, the CDR3 is TGTGCCAGCAGATTACAGGGGGCTGGTGGCTACACCTTC. This encodes CASRLQGAGGYTF.

The chain uses TRBV11-2 and TRBJ2-1; D tentatively fits TRBD1 or TRBD2 (5 bases each). The CDR3 runs to 17 residues. The ends were cut back, 3 bases at V and 6 bases at J, with 21 bases in the middle. The germline gives CDR1 SGHAT, CDR2 FQNNGV. The CDR3 protein is CASSLSLGKGETNEQFF. CDR3 nucleotides: TGTGCCAGCAGCTTGAGCCTGGGTAAAGGGGAGACCAATGAGCAGTTCTTC.

The chain has TRBV27 and TRBJ1-1; TRBD1 matches 8 bases. This CDR3 contains 17 residues. Looked up from germline, CDR1 is MNHEY and CDR2 is SMNVEV (reference sequence). Losses at the gene ends were 3 bases for V and 3 bases for J; bases not matched to a gene: 12. The CDR3 is CASSFSGQEWVDTEAFF. CDR3 DNA: TGTGCCAGCAGTTTTTCGGGACAGGAGTGGGTGGACACTGAAGCTTTCTTT.